The clone carrying this T cell receptor (beta chain) appeared many times. What it recognizes is unknown. Trimming pared 3 bases from V and 0 bases from J, leaving 9 bases between. The CDR3 is 15 residues long. CDR1 is MDHEN, CDR2 SYDVKM, per germline. The record originates from a study of response to subunit inactivated influenza vaccine. Study-wide results and limits: Authors suggested each seasonal influenza vaccination recruits few new T cells.

TCRdb independently ran MiXCR on the RT-PCR reads; one entry per CDR3 protein. The sample consists of 300,000 to 350,000 distinct CDR3 sequences, around a fifth of them appearing once. This material consisted of PBMCs from blood, taken roughly 20 months after vaccination. The J gene is TRBJ1-3, the V gene TRBV28; D is unresolved. This TCR was sampled from a man aged 45-69 years who received an inactivated influenza vaccine. The CDR3 region has the DNA TGTGCCAGCAGTTTGTCGGGAAACTCTGGAAACACCATATATTTT. This codes for CASSLSGNSGNTIYF.